Shown below are 28 T cell receptor beta chains from a single sample sequenced in a study of CD8 T cells in ankylosing spondylitis. Each CDR3 protein gets one entry after TCRdb re-called the 5' RACE reads with MiXCR. Of some 450,000 distinct CDR3 sequences in the sample, roughly 15% were seen once. What these receptors recognize is not known. Regarding the study as a whole: Blood from ankylosing spondylitis patients appeared to carry a characteristic roughly eight-variant TCR beta motif.

Sequences were obtained from blood, either unsorted or a sorted T cell fraction (not recorded which). The receptors here all came from a male donor with ankylosing spondylitis.

Worth noting for this clonotype: Given a much more abundant clone one base away, this may be a read error. The chain carries TRBV5-1 and TRBJ2-1; TRBD1 is a possible D gene (5 bases). The CDR3 contains 14 residues. Germline V gene sequence: CDR1 SGHRS, CDR2 YFSETQ. Trimming shortened V by 3 bases and J by 0 bases, and 7 bases separated the two germline ends. CDR3 region: CASSWGNSYNEQFF. The CDR3 nucleotides are TGCGCCAGCAGCTGGGGCAACTCCTACAATGAGCAGTTCTTC.

At least ten counts were recorded for this clonotype. The chain couples TRBV20-1 to TRBJ2-1, with 8 bases fitting TRBD2. V trimming: 7 bases; J trimming: 5 bases; junction bases outside the gene matches: 7. Germline CDR1 DFQATT, CDR2 SNEGSKA (reference sequence). The CDR3 is 13 amino acids. The CDR3 reads CSVETSGDNEQFF. The CDR3 region has the DNA TGCAGTGTGGAAACTAGCGGAGACAATGAGCAGTTCTTC.

The chain uses TRBV2 and TRBJ2-1; maybe TRBD1 (5 bases). The CDR3 has 13 amino acids. V was shortened by 5 bases and J by 12 bases, with 17 bases between the two germline ends. Germline loops: CDR1 SNHLY, CDR2 FYNNEI. The CDR3 DNA follows: TGTGCCAGCAGTCGCGGCCAGGGCCTTTTGCAGTTCTTC. It specifies CASSRGQGLLQFF. The full variable domain, with the rest looked up from reference TRBV2 and TRBJ2-1, is EPEVTQTPSHQVTQMGQEVILRCVPISNHLYFYWYRQILGQKVEFLVSFYNNEISEKSEIFDDQFSVERPDGSNFTLKIRSTKLEDSAMYFCASSRGQGLLQFFGPGTRLTVL.

The chain carries TRBV6-1 and TRBJ2-1; TRBD1 matches 9 bases. Germline trimming cut 6 bases from V and 10 bases from J; bases unmatched to any gene: 10. This CDR3 is built from 14 residues. CDR1 is MNHNS, CDR2 SASEGT, per germline. CDR3 amino acids: CASRGDREGGEQFF. The CDR3 nucleotides read TGTGCCAGCAGAGGGGACAGGGAGGGAGGAGAGCAGTTCTTC.

This rearrangement joins TRBV20-1 to TRBJ2-7; 12 positions match TRBD2. CDR1 and CDR2 (germline): DFQATT, SNEGSKA (reference sequence). Losses at the gene ends were 2 bases for V and 7 bases for J; bases not matched to a gene: 6. CDR3 size: 14 residues. The CDR3 loop reads CSARPRTSGEEQYF. The CDR3 bases are TGCAGTGCTAGACCCAGGACTAGCGGGGAAGAGCAGTACTTC.

This clonotype showed up just a few times. V and J are TRBV10-3 and TRBJ2-7; D ambiguous. The germline V gene has CDR1 ENHRY and CDR2 SYGVKD. The V end was cut by 10 bases, the J end by 3 bases, with 16 bases between. The CDR3 runs to 13 residues. This chain's CDR3 is CANADGNLYEQYF. For the CDR3, the DNA is TGTGCCAACGCCGACGGAAACCTCTACGAGCAGTACTTC.

Ten or more counts support this clonotype. V and J are TRBV6-2 or TRBV6-3 and TRBJ2-6; TRBD1 matches 10 bases. The V segment lost 0 bases and the J segment 0 bases; nucleotides outside the gene matches: 11. The CDR3 covers 21 residues. In germline, CDR1 is MNHEY, CDR2 SVGEGT. DNA for the CDR3: TGTGCCAGCAGTTACTCGATGACTACCCGGGACAGGGGCTCTGGGGCCAACGTCCTGACTTTC. This codes for CASSYSMTTRDRGSGANVLTF.

This clonotype was counted a few times. The chain carries TRBV2 and TRBJ2-1; the match to TRBD2 covers 14 bases. In germline, CDR1 is SNHLY, CDR2 FYNNEI. The CDR3 covers 18 residues. V shed 11 bases, J shed 1 base, and the junction held 13 bases outside the gene matches. Here the CDR3 DNA reads TGTGCCTGCCTCTCCGGGACTAGCGGGAGTACATCCTACAATGAGCAGTTCTTC. Protein sequence: CACLSGTSGSTSYNEQFF.

This chain links TRBV20-1 with TRBJ1-2; no clear D gene. Trimming removed 3 bases from V and 2 bases from J, with 13 bases in between. The CDR3 is 14 residues long. Germline values: CDR1 DFQATT, CDR2 SNEGSKA (reference sequence). Here the CDR3 reads CSASLLGVNYGYTF. The CDR3 DNA is TGCAGTGCTAGTCTTCTTGGGGTGAACTATGGCTACACCTTC.

The chain joins TRBV19 to TRBJ1-1; D is unclear. Per germline, CDR1 LNHDA and CDR2 SQIVND (reference sequence). The V end lost 4 bases, the J end lost 1 base, and 10 bases lay between the germline ends. The CDR3 consists of 14 residues. As DNA, the CDR3 is TGTGCCAGTAGTACCACCTACAGGAACACTGAAGCTTTCTTT. Translating gives CASSTTYRNTEAFF. The variable domain in full, with the rest retrieved from reference TRBV19 and TRBJ1-1, is DGGITQSPKYLFRKEGQNVTLSCEQNLNHDAMYWYRQDPGQGLRLIYYSQIVNDFQKGDIAEGYSVSREKKESFPLTVTSAQKNPTAFYLCASSTTYRNTEAFFGQGTRLTVV.

This clonotype turned up a few times. This chain joins TRBV18 and TRBJ1-4; 7 nucleotides agree with TRBD1. The CDR3 loop spans 15 amino acids. The junction had 5 bases not matched to a gene; V was cut back by 5 bases and J by 2 bases. The germline gives CDR1 KGHSH, CDR2 LQKENI. CDR3 in DNA: TGTGCCAGCTCAACTGGACAGGCCACTAATGAAAAACTGTTTTTT. Encoded protein: CASSTGQATNEKLFF.

This clonotype has more than one count but fewer than ten. The V and J genes are TRBV27 and TRBJ1-2; weak D call: TRBD1 (6 bases). V lost 7 bases, J lost 8 bases, and 11 bases lay in between. In germline, CDR1 is MNHEY, CDR2 SMNVEV (reference sequence). The CDR3 contains 11 residues. CDR3 DNA sequence: TGTGCCAGCATAGGGGACAAGGGCTACACCTTC. Encoded protein: CASIGDKGYTF.

This clonotype was seen more than once but under ten times. This sequence joins TRBV12-3 or TRBV12-4 and TRBJ1-3; D is unclear. The CDR3 loop spans 14 amino acids. The V and J ends lost 3 bases and 4 bases respectively, with 10 bases between them. CDR3 loop: CASSLRVGGNTIYF. CDR3 in DNA: TGTGCCAGCAGTTTGCGGGTGGGGGGAAACACCATATATTTT.

The chain recombines TRBV5-1 with TRBJ2-6; 9 nucleotides agree with TRBD1. CDR1 is SGHRS, CDR2 YFSETQ, per germline. The V and J ends lost 3 bases and 2 bases, in that order; junction bases with no gene match: 3. The CDR3 has 16 residues. The DNA of the CDR3 is TGCGCCAGCAGCTACCGACAGGGGGCTGGGGCCAACGTCCTGACTTTC. It specifies CASSYRQGAGANVLTF.

This clonotype was detected a few times. The chain joins TRBV10-3 to TRBJ2-5; 8 nucleotides align to TRBD2. CDR3 length equals 16 residues. Germline V gives CDR1 ENHRY, CDR2 SYGVKD. The V and J ends lost 0 bases and 0 bases, in that order; junction bases with no gene match: 3. CDR3 amino acids: CAISESTSGYQETQYF. The CDR3, as DNA: TGTGCCATCAGTGAGTCAACTAGCGGCTACCAAGAGACCCAGTACTTC.

This clonotype showed up just a few times. The chain combines TRBV5-6 with TRBJ2-7; perhaps TRBD2 as D (5 bases). Trimming took off 6 bases at V and 5 bases at J, with 15 bases between the two ends. CDR1 is SGHDT, CDR2 YYEEEE, per germline. The CDR3 consists of 13 residues. CDR3 sequence reads: CASTTDRGHEQYF. In DNA form, the CDR3 reads TGTGCCAGCACCACGGACCGAGGGCACGAGCAGTACTTC.

The rearrangement uses TRBV28 and TRBJ2-1, with 7 positions matching TRBD1. Germline values: CDR1 MDHEN, CDR2 SYDVKM. V lost 5 bases and J lost 8; bases outside the gene matches: 9. This CDR3 is 14 amino acids long. This CDR3 is CASSTPGQIDEQFF. CDR3 nucleotide sequence: TGTGCCAGCAGTACTCCGGGACAGATCGATGAGCAGTTCTTC.

The CDR3 reads CSASVSGSRAGYTF. CDR3 coding DNA: TGCAGTGCTAGCGTGAGTGGGTCCAGGGCAGGCTACACCTTC. V gene TRBV20-1 combines with J gene TRBJ1-2, with D tentatively TRBD1 (5 bases). The V end was cut by 3 bases, the J end by 8 bases, with 19 bases between. Germline lookup yields CDR1 DFQATT and CDR2 SNEGSKA (reference sequence). The CDR3 is 14 residues long.

The V and J genes are TRBV20-1 and TRBJ1-3, with 8 bases matching TRBD1. Germline V lookup: CDR1 DFQATT, CDR2 SNEGSKA (reference sequence). The length of the CDR3 is 17 residues. V was pared by 2 bases and J by 0 bases, with 9 bases of the junction left unmatched. The CDR3 nucleotides read TGCAGTGCTAGACCCACCGGACAGGGATTCTCTGGAAACACCATATATTTT. Translating gives CSARPTGQGFSGNTIYF.

The chain uses TRBV15 and TRBJ1-2; unclear D gene. In germline, CDR1 is LNHNV, CDR2 YYDKDF (reference sequence). The CDR3 runs 12 residues. Between the trimmed V and J ends, which lost 1 base and 4 bases, there was a span of 4 bases. The CDR3 DNA reads as TGTGCCACCAGCAGAGGTGGCTATGGCTACACCTTC. As protein: CATSRGGYGYTF.

This clonotype was seen a few times. The chain combines TRBV9 with TRBJ2-5; possible D gene TRBD1, 5 bases. The germline V gene encodes CDR1 SGDLS and CDR2 YYNGEE. This CDR3 is 15 amino acids long. The V and J ends lost 0 bases and 3 bases respectively, with 12 bases between them. CDR3 protein: CASSVAGAGKETQYF. The CDR3 DNA is TGTGCCAGCAGCGTAGCTGGGGCAGGTAAAGAGACCCAGTACTTC.

The chain employs TRBV5-1 and TRBJ1-3; unclear D gene. The length of the CDR3 is 15 residues. CDR1 is SGHRS, CDR2 YFSETQ, per germline. V was clipped by 3 bases and J by 0 bases, with 10 bases between them. Here the CDR3 reads CASSSDGSSGNTIYF. DNA of the CDR3: TGCGCCAGCAGCTCGGACGGGAGCTCTGGAAACACCATATATTTT.

The rearrangement uses TRBV20-1 and TRBJ1-6; 8 bases match TRBD1. V dropped 6 bases and J dropped 4; count of bases not matched to a gene: 11. CDR3 length equals 16 residues. Germline CDR1 and CDR2: DFQATT and SNEGSKA (reference sequence). Written as DNA, the CDR3 is TGCAGTGCGCCGAGACAGGGGACCCCTTATAATTCACCCCTCCACTTT. It codes for CSAPRQGTPYNSPLHF.

This clonotype was counted a few times. V usage is TRBV20-1 and J usage is TRBJ1-5, with 8 bases aligning to TRBD1. V lost 4 bases, J lost 4 bases, and 9 bases stayed unmatched. Germline values: CDR1 DFQATT, CDR2 SNEGSKA (reference sequence). The CDR3 is 15 residues long. The CDR3 is CSATPTGTGNQPQHF. In DNA form, the CDR3 reads TGCAGTGCTACCCCAACCGGGACAGGTAATCAGCCCCAGCATTTT.

This clonotype appeared many times. The chain has TRBV12-3 or TRBV12-4 and TRBJ1-5; D possibly corresponds to TRBD1 (5 bases). V was clipped by 3 bases and J by 1 base, with 16 bases between them. This CDR3 is 17 amino acids long. In nucleotides, the CDR3 is TGTGCCAGCAGTTTGGGGACCAGGGAGGGAAGCAATCAGCCCCAGCATTTT. It specifies CASSLGTREGSNQPQHF.

This clonotype appeared many times. The chain carries TRBV12-3 or TRBV12-4 and TRBJ2-1, with D maybe TRBD1 (6 bases). This CDR3 spans 17 amino acids. V dropped 3 bases and J dropped 8 bases, with 23 bases sitting between them. The CDR3 region has the DNA TGTGCCAGCAGTTTTGGGCCTTGGGCGGATGGGGGCCATGAGCAGTTCTTC. It is translated as CASSFGPWADGGHEQFF.

V usage is TRBV20-1 and J usage is TRBJ2-5, with D perhaps TRBD1 or TRBD2 (5 bases each). Trimming left V 0 bases short and J 5 bases short, with 13 bases between. Per the germline V gene, CDR1 is DFQATT and CDR2 is SNEGSKA (reference sequence). CDR3 length equals 14 residues. CDR3 DNA sequence: TGCAGTGCTAGAGACGGGGCCCACGTTGAGACCCAGTACTTC. Protein sequence: CSARDGAHVETQYF.

The gene calls are TRBV20-1 and TRBJ2-1; 12 bases line up with TRBD2. V lost 6 bases and J lost 6; bases outside the gene matches: 12. Germline loops: CDR1 DFQATT, CDR2 SNEGSKA (reference sequence). The CDR3 consists of 16 residues. Here the CDR3 reads CSAIIPGLAGVNEQFF. The CDR3 DNA sequence: TGCAGTGCGATCATCCCGGGACTAGCGGGTGTCAATGAGCAGTTCTTC.